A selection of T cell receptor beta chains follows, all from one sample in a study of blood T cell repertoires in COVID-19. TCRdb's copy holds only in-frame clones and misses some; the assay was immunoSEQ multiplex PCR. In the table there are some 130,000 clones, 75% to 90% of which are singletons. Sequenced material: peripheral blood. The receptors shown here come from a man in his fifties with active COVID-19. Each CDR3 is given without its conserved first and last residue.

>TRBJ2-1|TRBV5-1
ASSPMESGIGNEQF
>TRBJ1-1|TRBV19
ASSIAGRTEAF
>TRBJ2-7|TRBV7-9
ASSSQGFGFEQY
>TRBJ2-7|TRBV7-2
ASSLERGSYEQY
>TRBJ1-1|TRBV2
ARSRDSNEAF
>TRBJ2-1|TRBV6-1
ASSEAGGTRSYNEQF
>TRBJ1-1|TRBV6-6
ASSYSIGQYTEAF
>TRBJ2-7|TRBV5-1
ASSLESEQY
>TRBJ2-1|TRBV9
ASSVASGLSYNEQF
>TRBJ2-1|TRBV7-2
ASSLVGARDNEQF
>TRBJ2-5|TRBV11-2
ASRPGHGGGRETQY
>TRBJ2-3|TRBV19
ASSIGTSGGDTQY
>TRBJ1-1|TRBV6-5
ASSPQEGRYTEAF
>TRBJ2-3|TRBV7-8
ASSFGTSGSTDTQY
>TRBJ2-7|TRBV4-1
ASSHLDRFSSYEQY
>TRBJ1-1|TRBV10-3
AIREKQGTNTEAF
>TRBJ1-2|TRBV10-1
ASTPGLRGYT
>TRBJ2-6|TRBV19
ASSQYSGANVLT
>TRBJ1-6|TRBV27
ASSFFRRGLHPDSPLH
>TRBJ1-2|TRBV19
ASSIDRGPIFSANYGYT
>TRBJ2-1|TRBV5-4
ASSLSGGSYNEQF
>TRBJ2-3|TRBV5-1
ASSLGGEATDTQY
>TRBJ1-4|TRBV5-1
ASSWGTGTNEKLF
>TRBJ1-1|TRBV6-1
ASSEAPGGANTEAF
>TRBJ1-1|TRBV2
ASSQRGPSVGVTEAF
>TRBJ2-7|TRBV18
ASSPLALGTTDEQY
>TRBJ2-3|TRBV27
ASKPGLVKDTQY
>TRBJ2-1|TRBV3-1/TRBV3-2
ASSARLADEQF
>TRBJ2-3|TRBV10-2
ASSEWRGGTDTQY
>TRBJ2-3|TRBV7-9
ASSSGTGGITDTQY
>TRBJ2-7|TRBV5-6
ASSSRDRAGYEQY
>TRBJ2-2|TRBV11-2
ASGAGPTGELF
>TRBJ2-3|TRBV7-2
ASSLVGTEGAGNTQY
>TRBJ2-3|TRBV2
ASSVRQGTDTQY
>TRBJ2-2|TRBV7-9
ASSFRDRAGELF
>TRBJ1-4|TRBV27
ASSPPWTGGKLF
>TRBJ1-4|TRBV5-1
ASSLGEIASGKLF
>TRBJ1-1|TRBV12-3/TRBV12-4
ASNRGGEAF
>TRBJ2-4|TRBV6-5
ASSYAGGLDIQY
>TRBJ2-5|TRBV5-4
ASSLSSGAKTQY
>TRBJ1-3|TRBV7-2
ASGRDRGEGNTIY
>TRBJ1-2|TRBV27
ASSLRGPTGASGYT
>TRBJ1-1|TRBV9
ASSSSGRGHTEAF
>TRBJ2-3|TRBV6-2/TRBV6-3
ASSRGLSADTQY
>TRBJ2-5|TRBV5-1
ASSLKAGGTQY
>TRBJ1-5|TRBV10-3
AISDLDRSDPQH
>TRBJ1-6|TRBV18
ASSPQGLLGTSYSPLH
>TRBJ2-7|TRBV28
ASSFYLSGQY
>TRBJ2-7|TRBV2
ASSSRAGREQY
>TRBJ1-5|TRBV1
TSSQGYGTGKLPQH